This T cell receptor beta chain derives from a study of post-analysis software for immune sequencing data. Study-wide points: Clustering by F measure revealed strong co-clustering among samples prepared together in one batch. Relative to controls, patients had several TRBV segments at higher frequency, with TRBV5-6, TRBV5-1 and TRBV20-1 among these.

As for this clonotype: The antigen remains undetermined.

Prepared libraries of TCR beta cDNA carried unique molecular identifiers. TCRdb passed the PCR reads through MiXCR, listing each CDR3 protein once. Of 700,000 to 900,000 distinct CDR3 sequences in the sample, under 60% were seen once. This CDR3 is 18 amino acids long. J was trimmed by 0 bases and V by 0 bases; bases with no gene match: 9. Germline loops: CDR1 SGDLS, CDR2 YYNGEE. The sequence was collected from a girl aged 10 to 17 with multiple sclerosis. The chain combines TRBV9 with TRBJ2-7; 10 bases are shared with TRBD2. Input material: blood. The CDR3 DNA reads as TGTGCCAGCAGCGTAGGGACTAGCGGCCCCGGGGGCTCCTACGAGCAGTACTTC. Amino acids: CASSVGTSGPGGSYEQYF.